These T cell receptor beta chains were read from a single sample in a study of T-cell reconstitution after alpha-beta-depleted transplantation in children. Each CDR3 protein is one row after TCRdb ran MiXCR on the PCR reads. This sample yields about 610,000 distinct CDR3 sequences, of which roughly a tenth are seen a single time; roughly 4% belongs to the top ten. Source: PBMCs from the stem cell graft donor, taken from the stem cell graft. The source is a human donor who donated a stem cell graft to a child with acute myeloid leukemia. CDR3s include the opening cysteine and the closing phenylalanine or tryptophan.

16 | TRBV20-1 | CSARGGEGGGYNEQFF
15 | TRBV7-2 | CASSPGQLGIEAQYF
17 | TRBV10-3 | CAISESTPGSGDNEQFF
13 | TRBV3-1 | CASSAGGGNTIYF
14 | TRBV29-1 | CSVEDNERAYEQYF
12 | TRBV20-1 | CSARPQGVEQFF
15 | TRBV2 | CASSEVGQVLYEQYF
15 | TRBV6-1 | CASSGQVRSYNEQFF
15 | TRBV24-1 | CATSDLTELNTEAFF
13 | TRBV10-3 | CAIRTSGGDTQYF
17 | TRBV12-5 | CASGLGSDTFSYNEQFF
15 | TRBV15 | CATSRPTTGDYGYTF
13 | TRBV28 | CASARLGGTEAFF
14 | TRBV10-3 | CAISERGNQETQYF
15 | TRBV10-3 | CAISGVQGGSGELFF
15 | TRBV27 | CASSLIREKTDTQYF
15 | TRBV4-3 | CASSQAGASSYEQYF
12 | TRBV20-1 | CSARKTTDTQYF
15 | TRBV10-3 | CAISEPRSGPYEQYF
16 | TRBV7-2 | CASSPLGGTGTGELFF
13 | TRBV29-1 | CSVGGQGWTEAFF
11 | TRBV20-1 | CSARQGQPQHF
14 | TRBV7-2 | CASHPGTGVYGYTF
16 | TRBV11-2 | CASSLVGGKVLNEQFF
18 | TRBV7-2 | CASSLGQGLAGTYNEQFF
13 | TRBV2 | CASKSGGTYEQYF
13 | TRBV28 | CASSILRLFGYTF
14 | TRBV3-1 | CASNRGTTPYEQYF
14 | TRBV12-3/TRBV12-4 | CASSDSSSNQPQHF
14 | TRBV6-1 | CASTRFQGNNEQFF
15 | TRBV20-1 | CSASQSGDLTGELFF
11 | TRBV20-1 | CSARGRYGYTF
13 | TRBV2 | CASSDDPTVTQYF
17 | TRBV27 | CASSLTIGLAEYNEQFF
16 | TRBV5-1 | CASSSNRLTTIDEQFF
15 | TRBV15 | CATSRDPTGVNEQFF